A single T cell receptor beta chain is shown here with its context. Its antigen is currently unknown. This sample is part of a study of Ad26.COV2.S vaccination and SARS-CoV-2 variants. The method was immunoSEQ multiplex PCR; TCRdb's version includes in-frame clones alone and lacks a portion of them. The table includes some 640,000 clones, 70% to 90% detected once. Study-wide points: While placebo recipients had lower spike-specific TCR breadth, vaccine recipients had more.

Stated treatment: 15 to 20 received Ad26.COV2.S at low or high dose, single or two shots; 5 received placebo; per-sample allocation not given. The samples were gathered on day 63 after the first injection of vaccine or placebo. An Ad26 vector carrying the Wuhan-strain SARS-CoV-2 spike served as the vaccine. The junction had 3 bases not matched to a gene; V was cut back by 2 bases and J by 2 bases. Germline V gives CDR1 SGHTA, CDR2 FQGNSA. This CDR3 region has 16 residues. V usage is TRBV7-2 and J usage is TRBJ2-1; TRBD2 matches at 10 bases. This clonotype was sampled from a person between 18 and 65 years old who received the Ad26.COV2.S COVID-19 vaccine or a placebo. The material was peripheral blood, obtained in a trial of Ad26.COV2.S vaccine versus placebo. The CDR3 loop reads CASSLSSGGTYNEQFF. Here the CDR3 DNA reads TGTGCCAGCAGCTTATCTAGCGGGGGAACCTACAATGAGCAGTTCTTC.